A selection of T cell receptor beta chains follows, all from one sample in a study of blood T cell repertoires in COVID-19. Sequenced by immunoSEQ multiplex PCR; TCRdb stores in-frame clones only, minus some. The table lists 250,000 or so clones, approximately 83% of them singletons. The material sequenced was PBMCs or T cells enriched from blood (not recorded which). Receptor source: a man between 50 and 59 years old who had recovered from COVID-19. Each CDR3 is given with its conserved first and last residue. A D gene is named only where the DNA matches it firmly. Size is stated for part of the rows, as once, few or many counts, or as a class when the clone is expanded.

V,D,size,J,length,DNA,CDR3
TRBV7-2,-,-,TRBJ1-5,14,TGTGCCAGCAGCCAGGACAGTAGCAATCAGCCCCAGCATTTT,CASSQDSSNQPQHF
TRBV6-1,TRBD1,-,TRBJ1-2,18,TGTGCCAGCAGTGAAGCGGGGTTCCAGGGGGAACTGGACTATGGCTACACCTTC,CASSEAGFQGELDYGYTF
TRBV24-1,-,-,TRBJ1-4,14,TGTGCCTCACAGCTTCCGGTGCCTAATGAAAAACTGTTTTTT,CASQLPVPNEKLFF
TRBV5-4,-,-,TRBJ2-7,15,TGTGCCAGCAGCTCTGACCCGTGGGCCCCTGGTGAGCAGTACTTC,CASSSDPWAPGEQYF
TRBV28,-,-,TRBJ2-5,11,TGTGCCAGCAGTTGGCGACAGACCCAGTACTTC,CASSWRQTQYF
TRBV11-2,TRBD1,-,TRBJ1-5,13,TGTGCCAGCAGCGTAAGAGGGGGCCAGCCCCAGCATTTT,CASSVRGGQPQHF
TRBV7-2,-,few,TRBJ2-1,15,TGTGCCAGCAGCCTCCCCGGGACTTTCAACAATGAGCAGTTCTTC,CASSLPGTFNNEQFF
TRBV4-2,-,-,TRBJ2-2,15,TGTGCCAGCAGCCAAGAGTCTCAGGGGTCCCGGGAGCTGTTTTTT,CASSQESQGSRELFF
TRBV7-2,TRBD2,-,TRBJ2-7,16,TGTGCCAGCAGCTTAGTAACAGGCGGGGGGGGCTACGAGCAGTACTTC,CASSLVTGGGGYEQYF
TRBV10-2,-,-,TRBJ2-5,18,TGCGCCAGCAGTGCTTCCCCAAAAGGGGGTCGGTACCAAGAGACCCAGTACTTC,CASSASPKGGRYQETQYF
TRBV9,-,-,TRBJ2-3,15,TGTGCCAGCAGCGTAGCTAAAGACACGGGGAATACGCAGTATTTT,CASSVAKDTGNTQYF
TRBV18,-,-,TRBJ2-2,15,TGTGCCAGCTCAACTGTCCAGGCGAACACCGGGGAGCTGTTTTTT,CASSTVQANTGELFF
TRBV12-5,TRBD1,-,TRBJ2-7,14,TGTGCTAGTGGGCGGACAGGGGGCGCGGGGGAGCAGTACTTC,CASGRTGGAGEQYF
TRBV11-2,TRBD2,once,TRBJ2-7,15,TGTGCCAGCAGCTTAACCAGCGGGGTCTCCTACGAGCAGTACTTC,CASSLTSGVSYEQYF
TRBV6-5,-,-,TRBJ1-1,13,TGTGCCAGCAGCAGAGGTTGGAACACTGAAGCTTTCTTT,CASSRGWNTEAFF
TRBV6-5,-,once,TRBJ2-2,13,TGTGCCAGTAAAGTTTCTCCGGCCGGGGAGCTGTTTTTT,CASKVSPAGELFF
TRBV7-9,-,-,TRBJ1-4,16,TGTGCCAGCAGCCCTAGGGGAGGATCTCCCCAGGGAAAACTGTTTTTT,CASSPRGGSPQGKLFF
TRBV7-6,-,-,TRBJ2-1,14,TGTGCCAGCCTTGAGGACTACGGGACCAATGAGCAGTTCTTC,CASLEDYGTNEQFF
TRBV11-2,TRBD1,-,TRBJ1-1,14,TGTGCCAGCAGCTTCGGACAGGGGGGGACTGAAGCTTTCTTT,CASSFGQGGTEAFF
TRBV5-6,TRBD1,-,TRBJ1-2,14,TGTGCCAGCACCTCACAGGGGGCACCCTATGGCTACACCTTC,CASTSQGAPYGYTF
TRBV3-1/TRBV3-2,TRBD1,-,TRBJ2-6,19,TGTGCCAGCAGCCCAGTCAAGGGACAGCTACTCTCTGGGGCCAACGTCCTGACTTTC,CASSPVKGQLLSGANVLTF
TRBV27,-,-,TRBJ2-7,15,TGTGCCAGCAGTTATGCGGGGTTGAGGTCCTACGAGCAGTACTTC,CASSYAGLRSYEQYF
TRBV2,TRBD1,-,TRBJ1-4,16,TGTGCCAGCAGCCCTGGACAGGGGACGGTCGGGGAAAAACTGTTTTTT,CASSPGQGTVGEKLFF
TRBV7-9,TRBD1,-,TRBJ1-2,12,TGTGCCAGCACCGAGGGGGCCTGGGGCTACACCTTC,CASTEGAWGYTF
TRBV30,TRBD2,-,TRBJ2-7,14,TGTGCCTGCGTTATAGCGGGGGCCTCCTACGAGCAGTACTTC,CACVIAGASYEQYF
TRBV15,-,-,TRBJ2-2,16,TGTGCCACCAGCAGAGATCTCGGGGTTAACACCGGGGAGCTGTTTTTT,CATSRDLGVNTGELFF
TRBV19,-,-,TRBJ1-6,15,TGTGCCAGTAGTATAGGACAGGCCGTGGATTCACCCCTCCACTTT,CASSIGQAVDSPLHF
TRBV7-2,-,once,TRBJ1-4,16,TGTGCCAGCAGCCAACCAGAACCGGGCCGCGGGGAAAAACTGTTTTTT,CASSQPEPGRGEKLFF
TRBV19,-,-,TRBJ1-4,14,TGTGCCAGTAGTATGGTGGGGGCTTATGAAAAACTGTTTTTT,CASSMVGAYEKLFF
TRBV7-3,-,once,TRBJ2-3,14,TGTGCCAGCAGCCAGGGCGGCGGCACAGATACGCAGTATTTT,CASSQGGGTDTQYF